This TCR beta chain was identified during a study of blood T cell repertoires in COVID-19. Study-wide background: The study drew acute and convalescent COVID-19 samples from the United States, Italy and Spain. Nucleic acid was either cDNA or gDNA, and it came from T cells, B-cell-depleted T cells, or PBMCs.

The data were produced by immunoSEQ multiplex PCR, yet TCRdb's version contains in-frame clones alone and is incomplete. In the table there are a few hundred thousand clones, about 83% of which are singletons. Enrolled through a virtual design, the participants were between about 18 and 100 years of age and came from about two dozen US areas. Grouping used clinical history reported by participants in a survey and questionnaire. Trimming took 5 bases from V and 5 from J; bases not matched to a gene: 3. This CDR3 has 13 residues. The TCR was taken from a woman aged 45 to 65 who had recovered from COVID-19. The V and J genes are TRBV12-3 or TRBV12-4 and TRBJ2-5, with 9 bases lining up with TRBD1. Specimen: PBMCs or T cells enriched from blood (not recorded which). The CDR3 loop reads CASSGTGKETQYF. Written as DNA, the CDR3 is TGTGCCAGCAGTGGGACAGGGAAGGAGACCCAGTACTTC.